This note documents a single T cell receptor beta chain sequence. This record belongs to a study of shared clonotypes between healthy human individuals. The length of the CDR3 is 13 residues. After removal of 5 bases from V and 4 bases from J, the junction contained 6 bases not matched to a gene. Germline loops: CDR1 SGHRS, CDR2 YFSETQ. Original methodology: ImmunoSEQ supplied junction-only sequences lacking quality scores, so filtering was different. TCRdb's copy holds only in-frame clones and misses some; the assay was immunoSEQ multiplex PCR. The V and J calls and clone size were taken over from that table, and D and trimming were inferred from the DNA. The sample has roughly 2 million clones, 95% seen once.

Material for sequencing was naive CD4+ T cells sorted from blood. The subset is: CD45RA+ positively selected. This chain connects TRBV5-1 to TRBJ2-7; the match to TRBD2 covers 7 bases. This sequence was found in a young man in good health. CDR3 protein: CASRNDGGYEQYF. The DNA for the CDR3 is TGCGCCAGCAGGAACGACGGGGGGTACGAGCAGTACTTC.